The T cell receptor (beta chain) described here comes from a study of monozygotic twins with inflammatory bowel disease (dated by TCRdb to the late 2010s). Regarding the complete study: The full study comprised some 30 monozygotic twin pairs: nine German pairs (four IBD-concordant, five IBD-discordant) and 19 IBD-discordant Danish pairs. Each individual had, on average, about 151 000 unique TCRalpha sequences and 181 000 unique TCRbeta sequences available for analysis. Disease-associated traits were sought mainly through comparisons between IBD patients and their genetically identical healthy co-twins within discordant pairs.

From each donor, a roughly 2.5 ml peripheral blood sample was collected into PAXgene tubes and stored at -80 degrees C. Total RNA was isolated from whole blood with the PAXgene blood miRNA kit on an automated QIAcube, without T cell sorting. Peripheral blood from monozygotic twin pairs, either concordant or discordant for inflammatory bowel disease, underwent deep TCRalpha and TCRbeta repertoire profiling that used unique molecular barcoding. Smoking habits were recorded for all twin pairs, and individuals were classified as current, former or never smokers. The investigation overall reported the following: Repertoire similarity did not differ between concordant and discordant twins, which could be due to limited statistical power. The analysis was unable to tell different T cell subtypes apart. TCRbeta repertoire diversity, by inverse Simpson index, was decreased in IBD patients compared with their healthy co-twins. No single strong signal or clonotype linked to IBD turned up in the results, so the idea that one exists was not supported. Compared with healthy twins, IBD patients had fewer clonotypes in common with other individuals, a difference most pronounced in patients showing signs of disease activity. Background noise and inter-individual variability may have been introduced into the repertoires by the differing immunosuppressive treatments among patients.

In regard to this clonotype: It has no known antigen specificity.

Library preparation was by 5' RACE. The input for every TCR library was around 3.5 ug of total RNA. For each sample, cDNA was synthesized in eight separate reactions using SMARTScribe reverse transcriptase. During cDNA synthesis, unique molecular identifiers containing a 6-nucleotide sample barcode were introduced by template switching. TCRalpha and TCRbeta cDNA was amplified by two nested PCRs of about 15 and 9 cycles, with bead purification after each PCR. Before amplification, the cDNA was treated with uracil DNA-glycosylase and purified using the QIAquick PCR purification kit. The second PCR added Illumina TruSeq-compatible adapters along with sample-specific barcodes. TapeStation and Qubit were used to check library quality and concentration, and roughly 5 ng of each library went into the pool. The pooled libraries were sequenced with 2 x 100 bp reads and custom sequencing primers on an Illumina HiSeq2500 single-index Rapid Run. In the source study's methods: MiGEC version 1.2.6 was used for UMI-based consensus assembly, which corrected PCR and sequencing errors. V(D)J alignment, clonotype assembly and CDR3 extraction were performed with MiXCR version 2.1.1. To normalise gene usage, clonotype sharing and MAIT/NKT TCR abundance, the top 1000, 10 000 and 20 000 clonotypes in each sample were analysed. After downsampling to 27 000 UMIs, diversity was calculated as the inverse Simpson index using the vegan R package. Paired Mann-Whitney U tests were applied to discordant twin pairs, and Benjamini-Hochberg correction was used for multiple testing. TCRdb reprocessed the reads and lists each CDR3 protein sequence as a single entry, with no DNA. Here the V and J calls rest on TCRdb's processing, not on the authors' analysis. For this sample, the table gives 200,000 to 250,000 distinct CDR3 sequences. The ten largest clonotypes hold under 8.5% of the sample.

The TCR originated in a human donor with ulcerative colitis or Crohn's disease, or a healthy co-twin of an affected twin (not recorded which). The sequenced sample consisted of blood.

The CDR3 reads as follows: CASSLGGGADYGYTF. The chain employs TRBV12-3 or TRBV12-4 and TRBJ1-2; absent DNA, TCRdb's TRBD1 call cannot be checked. There are 15 amino acids in the CDR3, from cysteine to phenylalanine inclusive. No DNA is given.